A single T cell receptor (beta chain) is shown here with its context. The antigen remains unidentified. CDR1 and CDR2 (germline): SNHLY, FYNNEI. Trimming removed 6 bases at V and 0 bases at J, with 11 bases between. This CDR3 contains 14 residues. There were no recent acute infections or vaccinations among the donors, who were healthy HIV-negative adults. The data originate from a study of shared clonotypes between healthy human individuals. Study-wide findings and caveats: Only blood was sampled; tissue repertoires likely differ.

Unsorted PBMC DNA went through sequencing on ten immunoSEQ deep assay plates. Sequencing used immunoSEQ multiplex PCR; TCRdb keeps in-frame clones, though not all of them. In the table there are about 480,000 clones, about four fifths of which are singletons. V is TRBV2 and J is TRBJ2-5; D might be TRBD2 (5 bases). Source material: PBMCs. This clonotype originated in a woman aged 40 to 50 in good health. Some clones in this sample may be carry-over from other donors' samples. The CDR3 DNA is TGTGCCAGCAGCCCGACTACTTACCAAGAGACCCAGTACTTC. Its translation: CASSPTTYQETQYF. The whole variable domain, filled in from reference TRBV2 and TRBJ2-5, reads EPEVTQTPSHQVTQMGQEVILRCVPISNHLYFYWYRQILGQKVEFLVSFYNNEISEKSEIFDDQFSVERPDGSNFTLKIRSTKLEDSAMYFCASSPTTYQETQYFGPGTRLLVL.